A selection of T cell receptor beta chains follows, all from one sample in a study of T cell responses to AZD1222 COVID-19 vaccine. Assay used: immunoSEQ multiplex PCR; TCRdb lists only in-frame clones, some missing. This sample carries roughly 140,000 clones, 75% to 95% of them seen once, and the ten largest clones take more than 3%. This material consisted of peripheral blood, taken 28 days after the second AZD1222 dose. The receptor set was obtained from an adult who received the AZD1222 COVID-19 vaccine. The CDR3 runs from the conserved cysteine through the conserved F or W. The D gene is left open where the match is weak. Only some rows state a clone size, as once, few, many or a class for expanded clones.

clone size: NA
D gene: TRBD1
V gene: TRBV25-1
J gene: TRBJ1-4
CDR3 DNA: TGTGCCAGCAGAGGACAGGGGAGGGAAAAACTGTTTTTT
CDR3 protein: CASRGQGREKLFF

clone size: NA
D gene: TRBD2
V gene: TRBV5-1
J gene: TRBJ2-7
CDR3 DNA: TGCGCCAGCAGCTTGGGGGGAGCGGGAGTACGTGAGCAGTACTTC
CDR3 protein: CASSLGGAGVREQYF

clone size: NA
D gene: NA
V gene: TRBV9
J gene: TRBJ1-6
CDR3 DNA: TGTGCCAGCAGCGGAGGGGTCGGGGCCAATTCACCCCTCCACTTT
CDR3 protein: CASSGGVGANSPLHF

clone size: NA
D gene: NA
V gene: TRBV24-1
J gene: TRBJ2-1
CDR3 DNA: TGTGCCACCAGTGATTTGGGGGGCGTTGAGCAGTTCTTC
CDR3 protein: CATSDLGGVEQFF

clone size: NA
D gene: TRBD1
V gene: TRBV7-9
J gene: TRBJ1-1
CDR3 DNA: TGTGCCAGCAGGCGGACAGGAAATTCTACTGAAGCTTTCTTT
CDR3 protein: CASRRTGNSTEAFF

clone size: NA
D gene: TRBD1
V gene: TRBV6-6
J gene: TRBJ1-1
CDR3 DNA: TGTGCCAGCAGTCGCCGTGGGGACAGGGTCACTGAAGCTTTCTTT
CDR3 protein: CASSRRGDRVTEAFF

clone size: once
D gene: NA
V gene: TRBV7-9
J gene: TRBJ2-3
CDR3 DNA: TGTGCCAGCAGCAAAACCGACAGGTTCACAGATACGCAGTATTTT
CDR3 protein: CASSKTDRFTDTQYF

clone size: NA
D gene: NA
V gene: TRBV10-3
J gene: TRBJ2-2
CDR3 DNA: TGTGCCGCCAGGGAAGGGGCCGGGGAGCTGTTTTTT
CDR3 protein: CAAREGAGELFF

clone size: NA
D gene: NA
V gene: TRBV5-4
J gene: TRBJ1-6
CDR3 DNA: TGTGCCAGCCGGACCGTGGGGGGCTCCTATAATTCACCCCTCCACTTT
CDR3 protein: CASRTVGGSYNSPLHF

clone size: few
D gene: TRBD1
V gene: TRBV19
J gene: TRBJ2-1
CDR3 DNA: TGTGCCAGTAGCGCTGACAGGGGTAGCTACAATGAGCAGTTCTTC
CDR3 protein: CASSADRGSYNEQFF

clone size: NA
D gene: TRBD1
V gene: TRBV24-1
J gene: TRBJ2-1
CDR3 DNA: TGTGCCACCAGTGATTCCGCCGCCGGGACAGGGATGGCTGAGCAGTTCTTC
CDR3 protein: CATSDSAAGTGMAEQFF

clone size: NA
D gene: NA
V gene: TRBV4-1
J gene: TRBJ1-4
CDR3 DNA: TGCGCCAGCAGCCGCTCGACAGCAACTAATGAAAAACTGTTTTTT
CDR3 protein: CASSRSTATNEKLFF

clone size: NA
D gene: TRBD2
V gene: TRBV10-3
J gene: TRBJ2-7
CDR3 DNA: TGTGCCATCAGTGAGTCGGTGACTAGCAGTTACGAGCAGTACTTC
CDR3 protein: CAISESVTSSYEQYF

clone size: NA
D gene: TRBD1
V gene: TRBV27
J gene: TRBJ1-6
CDR3 DNA: TGTGCCAGCAGGCCCGGGACAGATAATTCACCCCTCCACTTT
CDR3 protein: CASRPGTDNSPLHF

clone size: NA
D gene: NA
V gene: TRBV6-5
J gene: TRBJ1-2
CDR3 DNA: TGTGCCAGCAGAGACAGACCCCCTAACTATGGCTACACCTTC
CDR3 protein: CASRDRPPNYGYTF

clone size: NA
D gene: NA
V gene: TRBV12-3/TRBV12-4
J gene: TRBJ2-7
CDR3 DNA: TGTGCCAGCAGTGCAGACGTCCACGAGCAGTACTTC
CDR3 protein: CASSADVHEQYF

clone size: NA
D gene: NA
V gene: TRBV11-2
J gene: TRBJ2-1
CDR3 DNA: TGTGCCAGCAGCTCAATCAAAACAGGGTACAATGAGCAGTTCTTC
CDR3 protein: CASSSIKTGYNEQFF

clone size: NA
D gene: NA
V gene: TRBV15
J gene: TRBJ2-7
CDR3 DNA: TGTGCCACCAGCAGCCACGGATACGAGCAGTACTTC
CDR3 protein: CATSSHGYEQYF

clone size: NA
D gene: TRBD2
V gene: TRBV10-1
J gene: TRBJ2-7
CDR3 DNA: TGCGCCAGCAGTGACGGCGGGGGAGCCTACGAGCAGTACTTC
CDR3 protein: CASSDGGGAYEQYF

clone size: NA
D gene: NA
V gene: TRBV25-1
J gene: TRBJ1-6
CDR3 DNA: TGTGCCAGCAAGAGACGGGGAAATTCACCCCTCCACTTT
CDR3 protein: CASKRRGNSPLHF

clone size: once
D gene: NA
V gene: TRBV7-8
J gene: TRBJ2-1
CDR3 DNA: TGTGCCAGCAGCTCTCACAGGGTTAGCTCCTACAATGAGCAGTTCTTC
CDR3 protein: CASSSHRVSSYNEQFF

clone size: NA
D gene: NA
V gene: TRBV5-1
J gene: TRBJ2-3
CDR3 DNA: TGCGCCAGCAGTGTCGGGGGGCGTGGCACAGATACGCAGTATTTT
CDR3 protein: CASSVGGRGTDTQYF

clone size: NA
D gene: TRBD1
V gene: TRBV4-1
J gene: TRBJ1-2
CDR3 DNA: TGCGCCAGCAGCCATAGACAGGGGGATTCTGGCTACACCTTC
CDR3 protein: CASSHRQGDSGYTF

clone size: NA
D gene: TRBD1
V gene: TRBV6-5
J gene: TRBJ1-1
CDR3 DNA: TGTGCCAGCAGTCCCTGGACAGGGGGAGAGACTGAAGCTTTCTTT
CDR3 protein: CASSPWTGGETEAFF

clone size: NA
D gene: NA
V gene: TRBV30
J gene: TRBJ2-1
CDR3 DNA: TGTGCCTGGAGCGGGGGGCGGAGCTCCTACAATGAGCAGTTCTTC
CDR3 protein: CAWSGGRSSYNEQFF

clone size: NA
D gene: TRBD1
V gene: TRBV7-2
J gene: TRBJ1-1
CDR3 DNA: TGTGCCAGCAGCCTTACAGGGGACGGTGAAGCTTTCTTT
CDR3 protein: CASSLTGDGEAFF

clone size: once
D gene: NA
V gene: TRBV27
J gene: TRBJ1-2
CDR3 DNA: TGTGCCAGCAGCCTTACTTGGAATTATGGCTACACCTTC
CDR3 protein: CASSLTWNYGYTF

clone size: NA
D gene: NA
V gene: TRBV7-9
J gene: TRBJ2-5
CDR3 DNA: TGTGCCAGCAGCTTAGAGACCCAGTACTTC
CDR3 protein: CASSLETQYF

clone size: NA
D gene: NA
V gene: TRBV7-9
J gene: TRBJ1-2
CDR3 DNA: TGTGCCAGCAGCTGGAACTCCCCCTATGGCTACACCTTC
CDR3 protein: CASSWNSPYGYTF

clone size: NA
D gene: TRBD1
V gene: TRBV10-3
J gene: TRBJ2-7
CDR3 DNA: TGTGCCAGCAGGACAGGGGAATCCTACGAGCAGTACTTC
CDR3 protein: CASRTGESYEQYF

clone size: NA
D gene: NA
V gene: TRBV7-2
J gene: TRBJ2-7
CDR3 DNA: TGTGCCAGCAGCCTAAGCGGAGCCTACGAGCAGTACTTC
CDR3 protein: CASSLSGAYEQYF

clone size: NA
D gene: TRBD2
V gene: TRBV10-1
J gene: TRBJ2-1
CDR3 DNA: TGCGCCAGCAGTAACATAGCGGGAGGGTACAATGAGCAGTTCTTC
CDR3 protein: CASSNIAGGYNEQFF

clone size: NA
D gene: NA
V gene: TRBV19
J gene: TRBJ2-4
CDR3 DNA: TGTGCCAGTAGTCCCACGGGGAGTTCAAAAAACATTCAGTACTTC
CDR3 protein: CASSPTGSSKNIQYF

clone size: NA
D gene: NA
V gene: TRBV5-1
J gene: TRBJ2-3
CDR3 DNA: TGCGCCAGCAGCGCCAGTGGAAGAGATACGCAGTATTTT
CDR3 protein: CASSASGRDTQYF

clone size: NA
D gene: TRBD2
V gene: TRBV11-2
J gene: TRBJ2-7
CDR3 DNA: TGTGCCAGCAGCTTAGCTAGCGGGGTCTACGAGCAGTACTTC
CDR3 protein: CASSLASGVYEQYF

clone size: NA
D gene: NA
V gene: TRBV3-1/TRBV3-2
J gene: TRBJ2-1
CDR3 DNA: TGTGCCAGCAGCCAAGAAAACGAGTACAATGAGCAGTTCTTC
CDR3 protein: CASSQENEYNEQFF

clone size: NA
D gene: TRBD1
V gene: TRBV10-3
J gene: TRBJ2-2
CDR3 DNA: TGTGCCATCGAGGGACAGGGGAGCGGGGAGCTGTTTTTT
CDR3 protein: CAIEGQGSGELFF

clone size: NA
D gene: NA
V gene: TRBV5-1
J gene: TRBJ1-1
CDR3 DNA: TGCGCCAGCAGCTTAGGACACCGAGTTGAAGCTTTCTTT
CDR3 protein: CASSLGHRVEAFF

clone size: NA
D gene: NA
V gene: TRBV14
J gene: TRBJ2-3
CDR3 DNA: TGTGCCAGCAGCTCCTCGGGACTCGGCACAGATACGCAGTATTTT
CDR3 protein: CASSSSGLGTDTQYF

clone size: NA
D gene: NA
V gene: TRBV10-2
J gene: TRBJ2-1
CDR3 DNA: TGCGCCAGCAGTTGGGGGTGGGAGGTGGAATACAATGAGCAGTTCTTC
CDR3 protein: CASSWGWEVEYNEQFF

clone size: NA
D gene: NA
V gene: TRBV5-1
J gene: TRBJ2-5
CDR3 DNA: TGCGCCAGCAGCTATGACACCCAAGAGACCCAGTACTTC
CDR3 protein: CASSYDTQETQYF

clone size: NA
D gene: NA
V gene: TRBV5-1
J gene: TRBJ2-1
CDR3 DNA: TGCGCCAGCAGCTTGGAGGACAGATACAATGAGCAGTTCTTC
CDR3 protein: CASSLEDRYNEQFF

clone size: NA
D gene: NA
V gene: TRBV27
J gene: TRBJ2-1
CDR3 DNA: TGTGCCAGCTTCCACGCCAGGGGCTCCTACAATGAGCAGTTCTTC
CDR3 protein: CASFHARGSYNEQFF

clone size: NA
D gene: TRBD1
V gene: TRBV2
J gene: TRBJ1-6
CDR3 DNA: TGTGCCAGCAGACCGGACAGGGGAGAAGTTAGCTCCTATAATTCACCCCTCCACTTT
CDR3 protein: CASRPDRGEVSSYNSPLHF

clone size: NA
D gene: NA
V gene: TRBV19
J gene: TRBJ1-5
CDR3 DNA: TGTGCCAGTAATTGGGGGGATAGCAATCAGCCCCAGCATTTT
CDR3 protein: CASNWGDSNQPQHF

clone size: NA
D gene: TRBD2
V gene: TRBV10-1
J gene: TRBJ2-7
CDR3 DNA: TGCGCCAGCAGTGAGGACCTAGCGGGACCCTACGAGCAGTACTTC
CDR3 protein: CASSEDLAGPYEQYF

clone size: NA
D gene: NA
V gene: TRBV12-3/TRBV12-4
J gene: TRBJ2-1
CDR3 DNA: TGTGCCAGCAGTTACAGTGAGCAGTTCTTC
CDR3 protein: CASSYSEQFF

clone size: NA
D gene: NA
V gene: TRBV20-1
J gene: TRBJ1-1
CDR3 DNA: TGCAGTGCTAGTGTGGCGAACACTGAAGCTTTCTTT
CDR3 protein: CSASVANTEAFF

clone size: NA
D gene: NA
V gene: TRBV6-6
J gene: TRBJ1-4
CDR3 DNA: TGTGCCAGCAGAGTCCAGACAAGAAATGAAAAACTGTTTTTT
CDR3 protein: CASRVQTRNEKLFF

clone size: NA
D gene: NA
V gene: TRBV2
J gene: TRBJ1-1
CDR3 DNA: TGTGCCACCGGCAATCTTGAAGCTTTCTTT
CDR3 protein: CATGNLEAFF

clone size: few
D gene: NA
V gene: TRBV10-3
J gene: TRBJ2-2
CDR3 DNA: TGTGCCATCAGATCTGGGGACACGAACACCGGGGAGCTGTTTTTT
CDR3 protein: CAIRSGDTNTGELFF

clone size: NA
D gene: TRBD1
V gene: TRBV6-4
J gene: TRBJ2-1
CDR3 DNA: TGTGCCAGCAGTGAAACAGGGGACTACAATGAGCAGTTCTTC
CDR3 protein: CASSETGDYNEQFF

clone size: NA
D gene: NA
V gene: TRBV12-3/TRBV12-4
J gene: TRBJ1-6
CDR3 DNA: TGTGCCAGCAGTTTAAGTAGTAATTCACCCCTCCACTTT
CDR3 protein: CASSLSSNSPLHF

clone size: NA
D gene: TRBD1
V gene: TRBV6-6
J gene: TRBJ1-1
CDR3 DNA: TGTGCCAGCAGACTAACAGGGGAGGCCACTGAAGCTTTCTTT
CDR3 protein: CASRLTGEATEAFF

clone size: NA
D gene: NA
V gene: TRBV4-1
J gene: TRBJ1-3
CDR3 DNA: TGCGCCAGCAGCCCCTATCGGACATTATACTCTGGAAACACCATATATTTT
CDR3 protein: CASSPYRTLYSGNTIYF